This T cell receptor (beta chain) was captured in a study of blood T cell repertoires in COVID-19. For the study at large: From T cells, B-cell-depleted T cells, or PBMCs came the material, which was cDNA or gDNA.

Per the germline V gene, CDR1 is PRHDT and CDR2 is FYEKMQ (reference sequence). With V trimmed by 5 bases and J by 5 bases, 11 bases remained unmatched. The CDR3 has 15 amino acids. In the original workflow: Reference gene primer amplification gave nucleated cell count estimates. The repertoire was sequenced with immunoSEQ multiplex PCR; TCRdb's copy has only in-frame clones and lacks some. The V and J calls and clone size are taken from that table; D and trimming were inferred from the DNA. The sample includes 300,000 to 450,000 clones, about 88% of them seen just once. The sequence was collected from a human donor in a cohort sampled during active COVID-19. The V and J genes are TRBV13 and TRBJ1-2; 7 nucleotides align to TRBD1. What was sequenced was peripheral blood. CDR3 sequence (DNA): TGTGCCAGCAGCCTCCTCCAGGGGGAAGGGTATGGCTACACCTTC. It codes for CASSLLQGEGYGYTF.